Below, 22 T cell receptor beta chains from the same sample are listed, as sequenced in a study of T cells in Graves' hyperthyroidism and ophthalmopathy. Amplification of TCR beta CDR3 regions used RNA as the template. HTBI primers were used for first-round RT-PCR of the TCR CDR3. TCRdb reprocessed the multiplex PCR reads via MiXCR and lists one record per CDR3 protein. The data contain under 650,000 distinct CDR3 sequences, about 17% of them singletons. The specimen was blood. These receptors originate from a woman in her 30s with Graves' hyperthyroidism.

The chain recombines TRBV2 with TRBJ2-5; D is unclear. The CDR3 totals 12 residues. Germline V gene lookup returns CDR1 SNHLY and CDR2 FYNNEI. V lost 8 bases and J 5 bases, leaving 12 bases between the germline ends. The CDR3 reads CASGGWQETQYF. CDR3 coding DNA: TGTGCCAGCGGCGGATGGCAGGAGACCCAGTACTTC.

This clonotype occurred many times. The chain carries TRBV15 and TRBJ1-5; D remains unclear. The CDR3 length is 13 residues. The germline CDR1 and CDR2 sequences are LNHNV and YYDKDF (reference sequence). V gave up 0 bases and J gave up 9 bases, with 9 bases separating them. In DNA form, the CDR3 reads TGTGCCACCAGCAGAGAGTTCGGTCGGCCCCAGCATTTT. This sequence encodes CATSREFGRPQHF.

The sample holds many counts of this clonotype. The V gene is TRBV7-9, the J gene TRBJ2-7; D is perhaps TRBD1 or TRBD2 (5 bases each). V shed 5 bases and J shed 2 bases, with 22 bases lying between them. This CDR3 is 17 amino acids long. Germline assignment: CDR1 SEHNR and CDR2 FQNEAQ (reference sequence). The CDR3 nucleotides read TGTGCCAGCAGCCGACAAGTGTCCCGGGACGGAGCCTACGAGCAGTACTTC. Residues: CASSRQVSRDGAYEQYF. The full variable domain, in which reference TRBV7-9 and TRBJ2-7 provide the parts outside the CDR3, is DTGVSQNPRHKITKRGQNVTFRCDPISEHNRLYWYRQTLGQGPEFLTYFQNEAQLEKSRLLSDRFSAERPKGSFSTLEIQRTEQGDSAMYLCASSRQVSRDGAYEQYFGPGTRLTVT.

Regarding this clonotype: One junction end disagrees with the germline gene, perhaps due to a read error. The gene calls are TRBV12-3 or TRBV12-4 and TRBJ2-1; 15 bases fit TRBD2. This CDR3 spans 16 amino acids. The CDR3 bases are TGTGCCAGCAGTTCAGGACTAGCGGGAGGGCTTAATGTGCAGTTCTTC. Residues: CASSSGLAGGLNVQFF.

On this clonotype itself: Possible read error: a much larger clone is one base away. This chain uses TRBV20-1 with TRBJ2-7; TRBD1 agrees at 10 bases. The DNA end is a closer match to TRBJ2-1, so the J assignment may be wrong. The germline gives CDR1 DFQATT, CDR2 SNEGSKA (reference sequence). The CDR3 is made up of 14 amino acids. The CDR3, as DNA: TGCAGTGCTAGGGTGAGGGACAGGGGCTACGAGCAGTTCTTC. This sequence encodes CSARVRDRGYEQFF.

The table lists this clonotype with many counts. The rearrangement links TRBV28 to TRBJ2-2, with 14 bases lining up with TRBD2. V was clipped by 5 bases and J by 1 base; unmatched bases: 6. Germline loops: CDR1 MDHEN, CDR2 SYDVKM. The CDR3 spans 18 residues. CDR3: CASSKTSGRAENTGELFF. In DNA form, the CDR3 reads TGTGCCAGCAGTAAGACTAGCGGGAGGGCCGAGAACACCGGGGAGCTGTTTTTT.

The chain employs TRBV28 and TRBJ2-3; D not certain. The germline V gene encodes CDR1 MDHEN and CDR2 SYDVKM. Trimming removed 8 bases from V and 0 bases from J, with 3 bases in between. The CDR3 covers 11 residues. In nucleotides, the CDR3 is TGTGCCAGCGAAAGCACAGATACGCAGTATTTT. Translating gives CASESTDTQYF.

The chain's CDR3 is CASSLRRSISPNEKLFF. The CDR3 DNA follows: TGTGCCAGCAGCTTAAGGAGGAGCATTAGTCCTAATGAAAAACTGTTTTTT. The chain combines TRBV7-8 with TRBJ1-4; D is ambiguous. CDR1 SGHVS and CDR2 FQNEAQ come from the germline V gene. The CDR3 consists of 17 residues. The V end was cut by 2 bases, the J end by 3 bases, with 16 bases between.

This clonotype was detected ten times or more. The chain uses TRBV11-3 and TRBJ2-3, with 13 bases aligning to TRBD2. From germline, CDR1 is SGHNT and CDR2 YENEEA. The V and J ends lost 5 bases and 4 bases, in that order; junction bases with no gene match: 12. The CDR3 sequence is 18 residues long. The CDR3 nucleotides read TGTGCCAGCAGCGGACGTACTAGCGGGAGGGCGGTATCAGATACGCAGTATTTT. It codes for CASSGRTSGRAVSDTQYF.

This clonotype was seen a few times. The chain recombines TRBV24-1 with TRBJ1-5; D is undetermined. CDR3 length: 13 amino acids. The V gene lost 6 bases and the J gene lost 2 bases, with 7 bases spanning the gap. The germline V gene has CDR1 KGHDR and CDR2 SFDVKD. The CDR3 region is CATSSTGNQPQHF. CDR3 nucleotides: TGTGCCACCAGTTCCACAGGCAATCAGCCCCAGCATTTT.

This clonotype was found many times. The J gene is TRBJ2-1, the V gene TRBV12-5, with TRBD2 identical over 8 bases. V shed 2 bases and J 7 bases; nucleotides not matched to a gene: 7. This CDR3 region has 15 residues. Germline V gene lookup returns CDR1 LGHNT and CDR2 FRNRAP. CDR3 DNA sequence: TGTGCTAGTGGTTTGACCGGACTAGCTCATAATGAGCAGTTCTTC. Translated, it gives CASGLTGLAHNEQFF.

The table lists this clonotype with many counts. The chain joins TRBV7-3 to TRBJ2-3, with D hard to call. The germline gives CDR1 SGHTA, CDR2 FQGTGA. V shed 5 bases and J shed 4 bases, with 16 bases lying between them. The CDR3 loop spans 15 amino acids. In nucleotides, the CDR3 is TGTGCCAGCAGCCCTACGGCAGGAGTACCAGATACGCAGTATTTT. Amino acid sequence: CASSPTAGVPDTQYF. Complete variable domain (other parts from reference TRBV7-3 and TRBJ2-3): GAGVSQTPSNKVTEKGKYVELRCDPISGHTALYWYRQSLGQGPEFLIYFQGTGAADDSGLPNDRFFAVRPEGSVSTLKIQRTERGDSAVYLCASSPTAGVPDTQYFGPGTRLTVL.

This clonotype was observed at least ten times. The V gene is TRBV6-1, the J gene TRBJ2-7; the match to TRBD1 covers 8 bases. This CDR3 is built from 14 residues. Germline values: CDR1 MNHNS, CDR2 SASEGT. J lost 5 bases, V lost 5 bases, and 8 bases had no gene match. The CDR3 nucleotides read TGTGCCAGCAGTTGGGGACAGGAAACCAACGAGCAGTACTTC. Protein sequence: CASSWGQETNEQYF.

The chain uses TRBV10-2 and TRBJ2-7; 8 bases are a match to TRBD1. J lost 2 bases, V lost 3 bases, and 3 bases had no gene match. CDR1 is WSHSY and CDR2 is SAAADI in the germline V gene. The CDR3 totals 14 residues. DNA of the CDR3: TGCGCCAGCAGTGAAGACAGGGGAACCTACGAGCAGTACTTC. It yields the protein CASSEDRGTYEQYF.

This clonotype was seen ten or more times. V usage is TRBV6-1 and J usage is TRBJ2-5; D possibly corresponds to TRBD2 (6 bases). CDR1 is MNHNS and CDR2 is SASEGT in the germline V gene. The CDR3 is 17 amino acids. V was pared by 5 bases and J by 5 bases, with 24 bases between. The CDR3 nucleotides read TGTGCCAGCAGTCCCCTCGAGGGTGCTGGGACTGGGGAGACCCAGTACTTC. It specifies CASSPLEGAGTGETQYF.

V and J are TRBV9 and TRBJ1-2; 9 bases align to TRBD1. CDR1 and CDR2 from the germline V gene are SGDLS and YYNGEE. The CDR3 loop spans 16 amino acids. After removal of 8 bases from V and 7 bases from J, the junction contained 18 bases not matched to a gene. The CDR3 sequence is CASSRALGQGLSGYTF. The CDR3 bases are TGTGCCAGTTCACGGGCCCTCGGACAGGGGTTAAGTGGCTACACCTTC.

The sample holds a few counts of this clonotype. V gene TRBV19 combines with J gene TRBJ1-1; TRBD1 matches at 7 bases. The CDR3 totals 14 residues. Looked up from germline, CDR1 is LNHDA and CDR2 is SQIVND (reference sequence). The J segment lost 5 bases and the V segment lost 7 bases, leaving 10 bases of the junction unmatched. In nucleotides, the CDR3 is TGTGCCAGTATTATTTCAGGGGGGGGTACTGAAGCTTTCTTT. This translates into CASIISGGGTEAFF.

This clonotype has at least ten counts. The chain recombines TRBV13 with TRBJ2-5; D is undetermined. CDR1 and CDR2 (germline): PRHDT, FYEKMQ (reference sequence). V dropped 6 bases and J dropped 4 bases, with 15 bases sitting between them. CDR3 size: 14 residues. The CDR3 sequence is CASSSRARRETQYF. The CDR3 nucleotides are TGTGCCAGCAGTTCAAGGGCGAGGCGAGAGACCCAGTACTTC.

On this clonotype itself: At one of its ends the junction is not consistent with the germline gene, which may arise from a read error. The chain employs TRBV15 and TRBJ2-1; D may be TRBD1 (6 bases). In germline, CDR1 is LNHNV, CDR2 YYDKDF (reference sequence). The length of the CDR3 is 11 residues. CDR3 residues: CATSSGTSKCF. CDR3 coding DNA: TGTGCCACCAGCAGCGGGACATCTAAGTGCTTC. Together with reference TRBV15 and TRBJ2-1, the CDR3 gives the full variable domain: DAMVIQNPRYQVTQFGKPVTLSCSQTLNHNVMYWYQQKSSQAPKLLFHYYDKDFNNEADTPDNFQSRRPNTSFCFLDIRSPGLGDTAMYLCATSSGTSKCFGPGTRLTVL.

A few counts support this clonotype. Here the CDR3 DNA reads TGTGCCAGCACCCAGGCGACTAGCGGGAGCTACGAGCAGTACTTC. Encoded protein: CASTQATSGSYEQYF. The chain has TRBV11-2 and TRBJ2-7, with 12 bases identical to TRBD2. The CDR3 covers 15 residues. J gave up 3 bases and V 7 bases, and 7 bases lay outside the gene matches. CDR1 SGHAT and CDR2 FQNNGV come from the germline V gene.

This sequence joins TRBV5-6 and TRBJ2-6; D is uncertain. Trimming stripped 5 bases from V and 0 bases from J, with 9 bases between. Germline V lookup: CDR1 SGHDT, CDR2 YYEEEE. This CDR3 has 15 amino acids. DNA of the CDR3: TGTGCCAGCAGTCCGGAGAACTCTGGGGCCAACGTCCTGACTTTC. The encoded protein is CASSPENSGANVLTF.

This clonotype was seen many times. V gene TRBV6-1 combines with J gene TRBJ1-5; D might be TRBD1 (5 bases). Per germline, CDR1 MNHNS and CDR2 SASEGT. Trimming took off 2 bases at V and 1 base at J, with 9 bases between the two ends. The CDR3 totals 15 residues. CDR3 residues: CASSESAGSNQPQHF. CDR3 coding DNA: TGTGCCAGCAGTGAATCGGCAGGGAGCAATCAGCCCCAGCATTTT.